A selection of T cell receptor beta chains follows, all from one sample in a study of PD-L1 blockade in urothelial cancer. Some clones are missing from TCRdb's copy, which holds only in-frame ones; the method was immunoSEQ multiplex PCR. Of some 120,000 clones in the sample, roughly 86% were seen once. Specimen: PBMCs, collected around atezolizumab (anti-PD-L1) treatment. The receptor source for this set is a man aged 45-60 years with urothelial cancer. Both conserved end residues are part of each CDR3.

v_call	j_call	cdr3_aa
TRBV7-8	TRBJ2-1	CASSPLETDNEQFF
TRBV9	TRBJ2-1	CASTSSRATSGRGYNEQFF
TRBV28	TRBJ1-1	CASSLMGFEAFF
TRBV6-5	TRBJ2-5	CASSYAGQGAETQYF
TRBV19	TRBJ1-2	CASSPHPGHFFFGIGYTF
TRBV7-2	TRBJ1-2	CASSPRQGPSHGYTF
TRBV5-4	TRBJ2-7	CASSLESDSEQYF
TRBV16	TRBJ1-2	CASSQSSRVPIYGYTF
TRBV6-4	TRBJ2-2	CASKRDIDTGELFF
TRBV9	TRBJ1-1	CASSVDAGLTEAFF
TRBV9	TRBJ1-2	CASTLEGQGTVYTF
TRBV30	TRBJ1-3	CAWSVQGAGGFSGNTIYF
TRBV13	TRBJ2-5	CASSLKRVVGWEETQYF
TRBV19	TRBJ2-3	CASSIQQGYQTDTQYF
TRBV19	TRBJ2-3	CASSIGGTDTQYF
TRBV6-1	TRBJ2-1	CASSVAGGPGNEQFF
TRBV7-8	TRBJ2-1	CASSLGDRDYNEQFF
TRBV19	TRBJ1-6	CASTTTGWSSPLHF
TRBV28	TRBJ2-2	CAKVRGSGETGELFF
TRBV6-6	TRBJ2-1	CASSHSGLAAYNEQFF
TRBV28	TRBJ1-5	CASTPLVNQPQHF
TRBV7-2	TRBJ2-7	CASSLYSYEQYF
TRBV5-1	TRBJ1-1	CASSHRGATEAFF
TRBV9	TRBJ1-1	CASSFIGGGRTEAFF
TRBV6-5	TRBJ2-1	CASSPGTSGANEQFF
TRBV11-2	TRBJ1-6	CASSSTRTEQFHSPLHF
TRBV2	TRBJ1-6	CASGQGGNSPLHF
TRBV30	TRBJ1-4	CAWRDRGRNEKLFF
TRBV21-1	TRBJ1-1	CASSRVKRGTNEAFF
TRBV21-1	TRBJ2-1	CASSTPPGQGGNEQFF
TRBV6-5	TRBJ1-2	CASSRGGEVYGYTF
TRBV21-1	TRBJ2-7	CASSRLAGGPLVLGLEYF
TRBV5-5	TRBJ1-2	CASSSNLSGSYTF
TRBV18	TRBJ1-1	CASSLQNAGVTEAFF
TRBV27	TRBJ2-3	CASSSTRIAGVDTQYF
TRBV19	TRBJ2-7	CASSTSFWGQGAGWQYF
TRBV2	TRBJ1-5	CASRREAHYNQPQHF
TRBV5-1	TRBJ2-3	CASSLAVLAGGYSTQYF
TRBV5-6	TRBJ2-1	CASSQRFNEQFF
TRBV5-1	TRBJ2-7	CASSSNSYEQYF
TRBV5-1	TRBJ2-5	CASSSTSTQETQYF
TRBV23-1	TRBJ1-1	CASSPRVNTEAFF
TRBV11-1	TRBJ1-3	CASSPYSGTGNTIYF
TRBV28	TRBJ2-3	CASSDRGFGTDTQYF
TRBV6-5	TRBJ2-3	CASSYSREGRHTQYF
TRBV7-8	TRBJ2-3	CASSTLAGPSTDTQYF
TRBV7-9	TRBJ2-1	CASSLASLRGSGEQFF